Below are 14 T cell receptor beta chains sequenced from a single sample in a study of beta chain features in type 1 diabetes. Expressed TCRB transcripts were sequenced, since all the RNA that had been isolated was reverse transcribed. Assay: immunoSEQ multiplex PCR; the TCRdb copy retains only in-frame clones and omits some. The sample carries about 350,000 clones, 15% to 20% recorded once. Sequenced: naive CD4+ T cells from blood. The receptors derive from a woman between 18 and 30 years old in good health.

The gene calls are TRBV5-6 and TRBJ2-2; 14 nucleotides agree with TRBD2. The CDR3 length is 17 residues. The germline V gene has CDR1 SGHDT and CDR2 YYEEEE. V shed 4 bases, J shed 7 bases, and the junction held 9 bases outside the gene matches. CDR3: CASSRKTSGRAVGELFF. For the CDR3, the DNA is TGTGCCAGCAGCCGAAAGACTAGCGGGAGGGCCGTCGGGGAGCTGTTTTTT.

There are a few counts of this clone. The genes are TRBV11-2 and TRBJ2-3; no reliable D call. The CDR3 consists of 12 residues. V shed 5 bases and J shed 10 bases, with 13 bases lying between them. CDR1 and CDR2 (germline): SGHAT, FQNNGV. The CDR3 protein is CASSQSAGPQYF. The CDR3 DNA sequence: TGTGCCAGCAGCCAATCTGCAGGTCCGCAGTATTTT.

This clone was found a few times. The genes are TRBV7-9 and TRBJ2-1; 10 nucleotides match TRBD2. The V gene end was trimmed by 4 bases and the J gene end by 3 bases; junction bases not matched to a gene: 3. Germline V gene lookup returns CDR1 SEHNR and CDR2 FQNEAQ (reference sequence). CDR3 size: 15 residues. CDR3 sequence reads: CASSSGLADYNEQFF. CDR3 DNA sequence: TGTGCCAGCAGCTCTGGACTAGCGGACTACAATGAGCAGTTCTTC.

The CDR3 loop is CASSTQQGGSPQHF. The CDR3 bases are TGTGCCAGTAGTACGCAACAGGGGGGGTCGCCCCAGCATTTT. V usage is TRBV19 and J usage is TRBJ1-5, with TRBD1 matching 8 bases. With 4 bases clipped from V and 9 bases from J, the junction kept 8 bases outside the gene matches. Germline V gene data show CDR1 as LNHDA and CDR2 as SQIVND (reference sequence). The CDR3 is made up of 14 amino acids.

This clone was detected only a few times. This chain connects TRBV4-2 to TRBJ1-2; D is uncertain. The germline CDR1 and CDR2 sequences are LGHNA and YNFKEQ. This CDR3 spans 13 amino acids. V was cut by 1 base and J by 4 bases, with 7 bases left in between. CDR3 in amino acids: CASSQGSVYGYTF. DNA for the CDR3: TGTGCCAGCAGCCAAGGATCGGTCTATGGCTACACCTTC.

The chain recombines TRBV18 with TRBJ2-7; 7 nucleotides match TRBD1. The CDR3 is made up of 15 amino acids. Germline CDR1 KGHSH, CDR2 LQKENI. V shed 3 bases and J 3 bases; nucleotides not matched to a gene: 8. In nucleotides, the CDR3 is TGTGCCAGCTCACCGCGGACAGGAAGGGGCTACGAGCAGTACTTC. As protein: CASSPRTGRGYEQYF.

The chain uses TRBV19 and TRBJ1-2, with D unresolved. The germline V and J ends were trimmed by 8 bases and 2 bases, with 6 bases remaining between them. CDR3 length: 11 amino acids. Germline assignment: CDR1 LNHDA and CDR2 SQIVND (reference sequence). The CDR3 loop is CASSRNYGYTF. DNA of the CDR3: TGTGCCAGTTCCAGAAACTATGGCTACACCTTC.

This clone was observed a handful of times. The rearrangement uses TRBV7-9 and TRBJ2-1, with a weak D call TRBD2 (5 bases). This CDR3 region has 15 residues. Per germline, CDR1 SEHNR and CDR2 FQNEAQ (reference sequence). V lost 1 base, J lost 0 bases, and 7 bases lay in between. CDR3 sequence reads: CASSLGGYSYNEQFF. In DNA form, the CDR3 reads TGTGCCAGCAGCTTAGGCGGGTACTCCTACAATGAGCAGTTCTTC. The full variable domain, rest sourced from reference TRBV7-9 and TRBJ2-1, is DTGVSQNPRHKITKRGQNVTFRCDPISEHNRLYWYRQTLGQGPEFLTYFQNEAQLEKSRLLSDRFSAERPKGSFSTLEIQRTEQGDSAMYLCASSLGGYSYNEQFFGPGTRLTVL.

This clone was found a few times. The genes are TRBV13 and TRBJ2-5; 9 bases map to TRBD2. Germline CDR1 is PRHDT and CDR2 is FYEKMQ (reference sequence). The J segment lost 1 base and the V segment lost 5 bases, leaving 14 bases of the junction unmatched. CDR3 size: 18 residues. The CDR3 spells CASSQKGEASGTQETQYF. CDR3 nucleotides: TGTGCCAGCAGCCAAAAGGGGGAGGCTAGCGGGACCCAAGAGACCCAGTACTTC.

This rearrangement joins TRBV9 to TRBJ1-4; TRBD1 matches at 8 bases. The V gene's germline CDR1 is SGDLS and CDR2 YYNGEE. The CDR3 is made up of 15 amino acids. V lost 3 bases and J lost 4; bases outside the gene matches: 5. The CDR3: CASSGRTGSNEKLFF. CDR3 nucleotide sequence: TGTGCCAGCAGCGGACGGACAGGGAGTAATGAAAAACTGTTTTTT.

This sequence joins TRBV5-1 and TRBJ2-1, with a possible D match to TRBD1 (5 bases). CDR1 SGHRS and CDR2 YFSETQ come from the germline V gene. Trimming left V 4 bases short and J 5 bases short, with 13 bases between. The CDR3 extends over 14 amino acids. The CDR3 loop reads CASSAQGGHNEQFF. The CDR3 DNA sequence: TGCGCCAGCAGCGCGCAGGGTGGGCACAATGAGCAGTTCTTC.

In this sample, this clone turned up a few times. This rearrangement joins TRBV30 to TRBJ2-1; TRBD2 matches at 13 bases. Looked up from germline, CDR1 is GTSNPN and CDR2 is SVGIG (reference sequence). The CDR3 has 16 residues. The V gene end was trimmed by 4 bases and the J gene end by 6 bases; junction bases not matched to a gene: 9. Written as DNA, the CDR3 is TGTGCCTGGACAAATCCCACTAGCGGGAGGGCCAATGAGCAGTTCTTC. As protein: CAWTNPTSGRANEQFF.

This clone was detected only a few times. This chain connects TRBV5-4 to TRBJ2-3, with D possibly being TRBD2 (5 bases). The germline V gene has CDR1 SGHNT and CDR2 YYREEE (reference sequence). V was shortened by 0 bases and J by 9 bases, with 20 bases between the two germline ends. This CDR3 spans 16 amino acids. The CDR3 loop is CASSLALDSPKGTQYF. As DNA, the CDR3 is TGTGCCAGCAGCTTGGCCTTGGACTCCCCAAAAGGGACGCAGTATTTT.

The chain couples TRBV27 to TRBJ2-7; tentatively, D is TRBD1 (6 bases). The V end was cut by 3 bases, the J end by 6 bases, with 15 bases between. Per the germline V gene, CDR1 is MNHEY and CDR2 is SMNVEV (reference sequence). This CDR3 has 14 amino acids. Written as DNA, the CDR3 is TGTGCCAGCAGTTTCCGCAGGGGTTCGGGCGAGCAGTACTTC. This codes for CASSFRRGSGEQYF.